What follows is one T cell receptor (beta chain) and its context. The sample is drawn from a study of control samples from healthy donors and cancer patients. The CDR3 consists of 17 residues. The V and J ends lost 0 bases and 5 bases respectively, with 19 bases between them. Germline CDR1 reads SEHNR; CDR2 reads FQNEAQ (reference sequence). The table came from immunoSEQ multiplex PCR; TCRdb's copy has only in-frame clones and leaves some out. The sample records some 410,000 clones, about 93% being singletons. The sequence came from a man aged 35 to 55 with head and neck cancer. V and J are TRBV7-9 and TRBJ1-1, with a possible D match to TRBD1 (6 bases). The material sequenced was PBMCs. CDR3 DNA: TGTGCCAGCAGCTTAGCGCGGGGGCTCCTCCGGGGAACTGAAGCTTTCTTT. Translating gives CASSLARGLLRGTEAFF.